This T cell receptor beta chain was sequenced during a study of T cell changes during pregnancy in multiple sclerosis. This clone was observed a few times. The data were produced by immunoSEQ multiplex PCR, yet TCRdb's version contains in-frame clones alone and is incomplete. This sample has 90,000 to 100,000 clones; under 95% occur once, and the top ten carry less than 2%. Sequences were derived from peripheral blood, sampled in the first trimester of pregnancy. The TCR originated in a female donor with multiple sclerosis, enrolled in a pregnancy study.

The CDR3 sequence is CASNIGLANEQFF. CDR3 in DNA: TGTGCCAGTAATATCGGACTAGCCAATGAGCAGTTCTTC. V is TRBV19 and J is TRBJ2-1; 8 bases align to TRBD2. Trimming at V came to 7 bases and at J to 6 bases, leaving 5 bases not matched to a gene. The CDR3 runs to 13 residues. CDR1 is LNHDA, CDR2 SQIVND, per germline (reference sequence).